A selection of T cell receptor beta chains follows, all from one sample in a study of molecular identifiers for immune sequencing clone quantification. Each CDR3 protein is one row after TCRdb ran MiXCR on the PCR reads. The table includes about 89,000 distinct CDR3 sequences, roughly 19% detected once. Sequenced material: naive CD8+ T cells from blood, with Jurkat cell RNA spiked in. Receptors originate from a human donor in good health. Some libraries in this study had Jurkat cell RNA spiked in. The CDR3 runs from the conserved cysteine through the conserved F or W. The D gene is left open where the match is weak. The size of a clone is reported for some rows only, either as once, few or many, or as a class for expanded clones.

v_call	d_call	clone_size	j_call	cdr3_nt	cdr3_aa
TRBV15	.	many	TRBJ2-3	TGTGCCACCAGCAGAGATAGAGCCGGCCCAGATACGCAGTATTTT	CATSRDRAGPDTQYF
TRBV24-1	.	many	TRBJ1-5	TGTGCCACCAAGACAGCATATAGCAATCAGCCCCAGCATTTT	CATKTAYSNQPQHF
TRBV4-3	.	.	TRBJ1-1	TGCGCCAGCAGCCAAGATCACGAGGGATTCGCTGAAGCTTTCTTT	CASSQDHEGFAEAFF
TRBV14	TRBD2	many	TRBJ2-1	TGTGCCAGCAGCGGACTAGCGGGAGGGAGCTCCTACAATGAGCAGTTCTTC	CASSGLAGGSSYNEQFF
TRBV4-3	.	.	TRBJ1-2	TGCGCCAGCGGCCCGGACCCCTACTATGGCTACACCTTC	CASGPDPYYGYTF
TRBV15	TRBD2	many	TRBJ2-5	TGTGCCACCAGCCGCGAGACCAGCGGGGGTAAAGAGACCCAGTACTTC	CATSRETSGGKETQYF
TRBV11-2	.	few	TRBJ1-5	TGTGCCAGCAGCTTATTTGTGGGAAGCAATCAGCCCCACCATTTT	CASSLFVGSNQPHHF
TRBV19	.	few	TRBJ2-1	TGTGCCAGTAGTTGGGGCGGGGACAATGAGCAGTTCTTC	CASSWGGDNEQFF
TRBV4-3	.	many	TRBJ2-2	TGCGCCAGCAGCCACCTACATCCGAACACCGGGGAGCTGTTTTTT	CASSHLHPNTGELFF
TRBV27	.	.	TRBJ2-7	TGTGCCAGCAGTTCCGGTTTCACCTACGAGCAGTACTTC	CASSSGFTYEQYF
TRBV20-1	TRBD1	.	TRBJ2-7	TGCAGTGCGAGGACAGGAGAGGTCGAGCAGTACTTC	CSARTGEVEQYF
TRBV7-9	.	many	TRBJ2-1	TGTGCCAGCAGCCCAACAGGAGGTCCCTACAATGAGCAGTTCTTC	CASSPTGGPYNEQFF
TRBV7-2	.	many	TRBJ2-7	TGTGCCAGCAGCCACATGCTAGGATTCCACGAGCAGTACTTC	CASSHMLGFHEQYF
TRBV20-1	TRBD1	many	TRBJ2-7	TGCAGTGCAGGACAGGCGGGCGAGCAGTACTTC	CSAGQAGEQYF
TRBV9	.	many	TRBJ1-2	TGTGCCAGCAGCGTCCCACCGGGGGAGGTGGGATTCTATGGCTACACCTTC	CASSVPPGEVGFYGYTF
TRBV4-2	TRBD2	few	TRBJ2-1	TGTGCCAGCAGCCAAGGGCTAGCGGGAGGATACGAGCAGTTCTTC	CASSQGLAGGYEQFF
TRBV2	TRBD1	many	TRBJ2-3	TGTGCCACCTACAGGGGGCAATCGCGGGAGTATGTCACAGATACGCAGTATTTT	CATYRGQSREYVTDTQYF
TRBV13	TRBD1	many	TRBJ1-1	TGTGCCAGCAGCTTATGGCCCGGACAGGGGGCGTTGATGAACACTGAAGCTTTCTTT	CASSLWPGQGALMNTEAFF
TRBV3-1	.	few	TRBJ2-7	TGTGCCAGCAGCCAAGAGCGGGGGCCCAAACCCTACGAGCAGTACTTC	CASSQERGPKPYEQYF
TRBV29-1	TRBD2	many	TRBJ2-3	TGCAGCGTTACGGCTAGCGGGGGTCCGGGAGATACGCAGTATTTT	CSVTASGGPGDTQYF
TRBV7-9	.	many	TRBJ2-7	TGTGCCAGCAGCCCAGGATACGACAGCTACGAGCAGTACTTC	CASSPGYDSYEQYF
TRBV27	.	many	TRBJ2-7	TGTGCCAGCAGTTTAGGGGGGAAAGCCAACGAGCAGTACTTC	CASSLGGKANEQYF
TRBV11-2	.	many	TRBJ2-3	TGTGCCAGCAGCTCCTGGACGGATCAAGATACGCAGTATTTT	CASSSWTDQDTQYF
TRBV7-6	.	many	TRBJ1-4	TGTGCCAGCAGCCCTGGGGTATGGGGATTTAATGAAAAACTGTTTTTT	CASSPGVWGFNEKLFF
TRBV19	TRBD1	many	TRBJ2-5	TGTGCCAGTAGTGTCTGGACAGGGCGGCAAGAGACCCAGTACTTC	CASSVWTGRQETQYF
TRBV14	.	many	TRBJ1-3	TGTGCCAGCAGCCAAGCTCCCGGGACCTGGAACACCATATATTTT	CASSQAPGTWNTIYF
TRBV6-5	.	many	TRBJ2-1	TGTGCCAGCAGTCGACAGCCATCCTCCTACAATGAGCAGTTCTTC	CASSRQPSSYNEQFF
TRBV5-6	TRBD2	many	TRBJ2-5	TGTGCCAGCAGCACGGGGGGGACCCAAGAGACCCAGTACTTC	CASSTGGTQETQYF
TRBV12-3/TRBV12-4	.	many	TRBJ1-5	TGTGCCAGCAGTCAACCCGTAGGGCCCCAGCATTTT	CASSQPVGPQHF
TRBV5-5	.	many	TRBJ1-1	TGTGCCAGCAGCTTGGTGGGGGTTCCCAGCCGAACCACTGAAGCTTTCTTT	CASSLVGVPSRTTEAFF
TRBV20-1	.	once	TRBJ1-1	TGCAGTGCTAGAGATGGTATAGGGCCCTTCTTT	CSARDGIGPFF
TRBV20-1	TRBD1	many	TRBJ1-5	TGCAGTGCTTTACCTCTACAGGGGACTAGCAATCAGCCCCAGCATTTT	CSALPLQGTSNQPQHF
TRBV7-6	TRBD2	many	TRBJ2-3	TGTGCCAGCAGCTTAAGGACAGCGGGGGGAAGCACAGATACGCAGTATTTT	CASSLRTAGGSTDTQYF
TRBV27	.	many	TRBJ2-7	TGTGCCAGCAGAACTTCAGGGGTCTACGAGCAGTACTTC	CASRTSGVYEQYF
TRBV29-1	TRBD1	few	TRBJ1-1	TGCAGCGTTGATGGTCTCAGGGGGACTGAAGCTTTCTTT	CSVDGLRGTEAFF
TRBV20-1	TRBD2	many	TRBJ2-2	TGCAGTGCTAGAGATTGGGCGGCTAGCGGGAGACCTGGGCTAGCCGGGGAGCTGTTTTTT	CSARDWAASGRPGLAGELFF
TRBV9	TRBD1	many	TRBJ2-2	TGTGCCAGCAGGACCAGGGGGTCTCAGGGCGAAGACACCGGGGAGCTGTTTTTT	CASRTRGSQGEDTGELFF
TRBV7-9	.	many	TRBJ1-5	TGTGCCAGCAGCAAGGACGGTAGCAATCAGCCCCAGCATTTT	CASSKDGSNQPQHF
TRBV5-6	.	many	TRBJ2-7	TGTGCCAGCAGCTTCGGAGGGGGCACCTACGAGCAGTACTTC	CASSFGGGTYEQYF
TRBV4-3	.	many	TRBJ2-7	TGCGCCAGCAGCCAAGATAGGGGCAGGTTCAACGGCGAGCAGTACTTC	CASSQDRGRFNGEQYF
TRBV4-3	.	many	TRBJ1-3	TGCGCCAGCAGCCGCGAAGGGCAGGTAGCTCTTGGAAACACCATATATTTT	CASSREGQVALGNTIYF
TRBV30	.	many	TRBJ1-1	TGTGCCTGCCTGTGGGGTGCGGGAGCTGAAGCTTTCTTT	CACLWGAGAEAFF
TRBV19	.	many	TRBJ1-6	TGTGCCAGTAGTATAGCCGGGAATTCACCCCTCCACTTT	CASSIAGNSPLHF
TRBV7-9	.	many	TRBJ2-5	TGTGCCAGCAGCTTTACACAAGAGACCCAGTACTTC	CASSFTQETQYF